This paragraph covers one TCR beta chain sequence. Its specificity is not known. The data originate from a study of T cell responses to AZD1222 COVID-19 vaccine. Using immunoSEQ multiplex PCR, the repertoire was profiled, and TCRdb retains in-frame clones only, with some absent. The sample lists about 180,000 clones; about 87% were seen once. The CDR3 runs 15 residues. V lost 5 bases and J lost 4, with 14 bases in between. Germline V lookup: CDR1 ENHRY, CDR2 SYGVKD. Overall study results and limits: Spike-spanning, vaccine-associated CD4 TCRs were dominant at 160-218 and 743-854.

The sequencing here drew on peripheral blood, taken 28 days after the second dose of the MenACWY control vaccine. The chain couples TRBV10-3 to TRBJ2-2; D may be TRBD2 (7 bases). This receptor was identified in an adult who received the MenACWY meningococcal vaccine as a control. The CDR3 coding sequence is TGTGCCATCAGTACTTCAGGGGAGGGCACCGGGGAGCTGTTTTTT. Translation: CAISTSGEGTGELFF.